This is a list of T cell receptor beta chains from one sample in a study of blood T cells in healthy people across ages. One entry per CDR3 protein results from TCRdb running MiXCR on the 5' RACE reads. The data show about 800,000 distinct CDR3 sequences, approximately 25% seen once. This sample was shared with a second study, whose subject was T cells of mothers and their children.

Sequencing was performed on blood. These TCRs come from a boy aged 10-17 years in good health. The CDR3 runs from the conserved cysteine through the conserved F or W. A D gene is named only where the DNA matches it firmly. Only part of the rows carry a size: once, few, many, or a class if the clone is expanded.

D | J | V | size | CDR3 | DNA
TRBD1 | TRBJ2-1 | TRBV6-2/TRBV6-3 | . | CASKTLGGPNEQFF | TGTGCCAGCAAAACCTTAGGGGGCCCAAATGAGCAGTTCTTC
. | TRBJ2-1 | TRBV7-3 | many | CASSLLGSSYNEQFF | TGTGCCAGCAGCCTACTAGGGAGCTCCTACAATGAGCAGTTCTTC
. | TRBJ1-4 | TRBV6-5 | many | CASSYSIREKLFF | TGTGCCAGCAGTTACTCGATACGTGAAAAACTGTTTTTT
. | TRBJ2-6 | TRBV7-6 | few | CASSSPGPNSGANVLTF | TGTGCCAGCAGCAGTCCGGGACCCAACTCTGGGGCCAACGTCCTGACTTTC
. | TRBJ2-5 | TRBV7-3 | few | CASSLSGLPLFF | TGTGCCAGCAGCTTATCGGGGCTACCCTTGTTCTTC
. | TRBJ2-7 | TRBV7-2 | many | CASSLGGVSYEQYF | TGTGCCAGCAGCTTAGGAGGGGTCTCCTACGAGCAGTACTTC
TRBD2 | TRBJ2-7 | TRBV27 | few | CASRQLAGGSYEQYF | TGTGCCAGCAGACAATTAGCGGGAGGATCCTACGAGCAGTACTTC
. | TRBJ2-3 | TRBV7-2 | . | CASSRRKGGSTDTQYF | TGTGCCAGCAGTCGAAGGAAGGGGGGAAGCACAGATACGCAGTATTTT
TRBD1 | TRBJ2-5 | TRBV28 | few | CASSYPGQQETQYF | TGTGCCAGCAGTTACCCGGGACAGCAAGAGACCCAGTACTTC
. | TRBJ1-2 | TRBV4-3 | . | CASSQERALYGYTF | TGCGCCAGCAGCCAAGAACGAGCACTCTATGGCTACACCTTC
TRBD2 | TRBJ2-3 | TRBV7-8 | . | CASSLWAGVGTDTQYF | TGTGCCAGCAGCTTATGGGCGGGAGTGGGCACAGATACGCAGTATTTT
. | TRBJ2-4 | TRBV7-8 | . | CASSLNRTRSKNIQYF | TGTGCCAGCAGCTTAAACCGAACCAGATCCAAAAACATTCAGTACTTC
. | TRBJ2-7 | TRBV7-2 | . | CASRRTADSSYEQYF | TGTGCCAGCAGAAGGACAGCGGACAGCTCCTACGAGCAGTACTTC
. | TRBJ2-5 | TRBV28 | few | CASSGTGNTQETQYF | TGTGCCAGCAGCGGTACCGGGAACACACAAGAGACCCAGTACTTC
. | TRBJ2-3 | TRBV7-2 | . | CASSLAPGPSTDTQYF | TGTGCCAGCAGCTTAGCTCCAGGGCCAAGCACAGATACGCAGTATTTT
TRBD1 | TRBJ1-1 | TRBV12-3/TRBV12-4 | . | CASSFGQGAMNTEAFF | TGTGCCAGCAGTTTCGGGCAGGGGGCCATGAACACTGAAGCTTTCTTT
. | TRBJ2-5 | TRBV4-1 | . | CASSQPSEETQCF | TGCGCCAGCAGCCAACCTAGCGAAGAGACCCAGTGCTTC
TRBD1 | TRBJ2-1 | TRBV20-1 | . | CSARGETGWNEQFF | TGCAGTGCTAGAGGAGAGACAGGGTGGAATGAGCAGTTCTTC
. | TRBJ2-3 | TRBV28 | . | CASSDRHTQYF | TGTGCCAGCAGCGATCGGCATACGCAGTATTTT
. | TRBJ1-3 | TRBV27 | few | CASSLSQGAGNTIYF | TGTGCCAGCAGTTTATCTCAGGGAGCGGGAAACACCATATATTTT
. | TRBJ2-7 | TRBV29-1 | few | CSAGTAAYEQYF | TGCAGCGCCGGGACGGCAGCCTACGAGCAGTACTTC
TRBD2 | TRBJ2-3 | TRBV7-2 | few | CASSPSGPRSLETQYF | TGTGCCAGCAGCCCTAGCGGGCCACGATCTCTAGAGACGCAGTATTTT
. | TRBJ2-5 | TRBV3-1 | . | CASSATQETQYF | TGTGCCAGCAGCGCTACACAAGAGACCCAGTACTTC
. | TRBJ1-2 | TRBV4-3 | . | CASSQDLSGGYTF | TGCGCCAGCAGCCAAGATTTATCTGGGGGCTACACCTTC
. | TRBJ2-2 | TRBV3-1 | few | CASSHFRISRDTGELFF | TGTGCCAGCAGCCACTTCCGGATTAGCAGGGACACCGGGGAGCTGTTTTTT
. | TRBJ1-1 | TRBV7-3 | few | CASSLGGVDTEAFF | TGTGCCAGCAGCTTAGGAGGGGTTGACACTGAAGCTTTCTTT
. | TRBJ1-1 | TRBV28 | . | CASTLMGRNTEAFF | TGTGCCAGCACCCTCATGGGGCGAAACACTGAAGCTTTCTTT
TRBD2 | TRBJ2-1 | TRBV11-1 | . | CASSPQTSGTDNEQFF | TGTGCCAGCAGCCCCCAGACTAGCGGTACCGACAATGAGCAGTTCTTC
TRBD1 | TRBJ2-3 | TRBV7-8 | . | CASNRDRDTDTQYF | TGTGCCAGCAACCGGGACAGGGACACAGATACGCAGTATTTT
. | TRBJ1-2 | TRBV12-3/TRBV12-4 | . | CASSRNGELGGYTF | TGTGCCAGCAGTCGAAACGGCGAACTAGGCGGCTACACCTTC
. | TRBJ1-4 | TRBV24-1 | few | CATSWTRNEKLFF | TGTGCCACCAGTTGGACAAGGAACGAAAAACTGTTTTTT
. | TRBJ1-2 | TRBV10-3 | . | CAISESAAAGYGYTF | TGTGCCATCAGTGAGTCGGCGGCGGCCGGCTATGGCTACACCTTC
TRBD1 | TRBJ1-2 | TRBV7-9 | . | CASSLGGQGRYTF | TGTGCCAGCAGCTTAGGGGGACAGGGCCGCTACACCTTC
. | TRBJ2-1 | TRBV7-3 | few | CASSSRLVNEQFF | TGTGCCAGCAGCTCACGACTAGTAAATGAGCAGTTCTTC
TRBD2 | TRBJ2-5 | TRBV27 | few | CASSLSVLAGTETQYF | TGTGCCAGCAGTTTATCGGTACTAGCGGGTACAGAGACCCAGTACTTC
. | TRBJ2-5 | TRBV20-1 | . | CSASFGKVDETQYF | TGCAGTGCTAGTTTTGGGAAAGTAGATGAGACCCAGTACTTC
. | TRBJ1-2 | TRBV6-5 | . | CASSYGWDYGYTF | TGTGCCAGCAGTTACGGGTGGGACTATGGCTACACCTTC
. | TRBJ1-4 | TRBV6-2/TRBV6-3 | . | CASSYEGWEEKLFF | TGTGCCAGCAGTTACGAGGGATGGGAAGAAAAACTGTTTTTT
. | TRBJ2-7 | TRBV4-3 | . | CASSQDAEPNYEQYF | TGCGCCAGCAGCCAAGATGCGGAACCAAACTACGAGCAGTACTTC
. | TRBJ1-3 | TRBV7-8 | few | CASSLGTVGNTIYF | TGTGCCAGCAGCTTAGGTACGGTCGGAAACACCATATATTTT
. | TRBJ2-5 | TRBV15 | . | CATSGSRDWETQYF | TGTGCCACCAGCGGGTCCAGGGATTGGGAGACCCAGTACTTC